A single sample is the source of the 20 T cell receptor beta chains below, sequenced in a study of identical twins. TCRdb fed the 5' RACE reads into MiXCR, producing one record per CDR3 protein. The sample yields some 230,000 distinct CDR3 sequences, 6% to 7% seen once. The data also belong to a second study, concerning T cells expressing NK-cell markers.

Specimen: CD8+ T cells sorted from blood. These TCRs come from a woman aged 18-29 years in good health.

J is TRBJ2-3 and V is TRBV11-1, with TRBD2 matching 12 bases. Germline values: CDR1 SGHAT, CDR2 FQDESV (reference sequence). The CDR3 is made up of 19 amino acids. The V segment lost 2 bases and the J segment 0 bases; nucleotides outside the gene matches: 9. The CDR3 sequence is CASSLRSLAGGPSTDTQYF. For the CDR3, the DNA is TGTGCCAGCAGCTTAAGGTCCCTAGCGGGGGGGCCCAGCACAGATACGCAGTATTTT.

This clonotype was seen a few times. V is TRBV7-6 and J is TRBJ2-3; TRBD2 aligns across 8 bases. CDR3 length equals 15 residues. The V gene's germline CDR1 is SGHVS and CDR2 FNYEAQ. Germline trimming cut 0 bases from V and 5 bases from J; bases unmatched to any gene: 4. Here the CDR3 DNA reads TGTGCCAGCAGCTTAGCTAGCGGGGCGGGAGATACGCAGTATTTT. It yields the protein CASSLASGAGDTQYF.

This clonotype showed up just a few times. The chain uses TRBV6-5 and TRBJ2-5; 8 bases are a match to TRBD2. The CDR3 has 16 residues. Germline trimming cut 0 bases from V and 9 bases from J; bases unmatched to any gene: 12. Germline assignment: CDR1 MNHEY and CDR2 SVGAGI. CDR3 residues: CASSYSEVAGYSAQYF. The CDR3 DNA reads TGTGCCAGCAGTTACTCTGAAGTAGCGGGGTATTCGGCCCAGTACTTC.

This clonotype was recorded at least ten times. This rearrangement joins TRBV11-2 to TRBJ2-7, with TRBD1 matching over 7 bases. This CDR3 comprises 16 residues. CDR1 is SGHAT and CDR2 is FQNNGV in the germline V gene. V shed 1 base, J shed 4 bases, and the junction held 10 bases outside the gene matches. The CDR3 region has the DNA TGTGCCAGCAGCTTAGGCCAACCGGGACAGCAATACGAGCAGTACTTC. It encodes CASSLGQPGQQYEQYF.

This clonotype was seen a few times. The chain recombines TRBV6-5 with TRBJ2-1, with 7 bases fitting TRBD2. V shed 2 bases and J 6 bases; nucleotides not matched to a gene: 7. This CDR3 region has 15 residues. Germline assignment: CDR1 MNHEY and CDR2 SVGAGI. The CDR3: CASSYTLSGGNEQFF. The CDR3 DNA reads TGTGCCAGCAGTTACACCCTATCGGGGGGCAATGAGCAGTTCTTC.

This clonotype showed up just a few times. The chain recombines TRBV27 with TRBJ2-1; D unresolved. V was trimmed by 6 bases and J by 0 bases, leaving 15 bases between them. This CDR3 is 16 amino acids long. Germline V lookup: CDR1 MNHEY, CDR2 SMNVEV (reference sequence). The CDR3 loop is CASRLGSRSSYNEQFF. CDR3 nucleotides: TGTGCCAGCAGGTTGGGCAGCCGGAGCTCCTACAATGAGCAGTTCTTC.

This clonotype turned up a few times. The chain links TRBV20-1 to TRBJ2-7; no reliable D call. This CDR3 region has 14 residues. V lost 1 base, J lost 2 bases, and 12 bases lay in between. The V gene's germline CDR1 is DFQATT and CDR2 SNEGSKA (reference sequence). This chain's CDR3 is CSARASGLTYEQYF. CDR3 coding DNA: TGCAGTGCTAGAGCCTCGGGCTTAACCTACGAGCAGTACTTC.

The chain carries TRBV29-1 and TRBJ2-1, with D possibly TRBD2 on 6 matching bases. The CDR3 is 13 amino acids. Trimming took off 6 bases at V and 8 bases at J, with 17 bases between the two ends. Germline CDR1 is SQVTM and CDR2 is ANQGSEA. The CDR3 reads CSVLGSSDYEQFF. The CDR3 coding sequence is TGCAGCGTCCTGGGGTCTAGCGACTATGAGCAGTTCTTC.

In this sample, this clonotype turned up many times. This sequence joins TRBV15 and TRBJ2-1, with TRBD2 identical over 9 bases. This CDR3 spans 15 amino acids. The V gene's germline CDR1 is LNHNV and CDR2 YYDKDF (reference sequence). Trimming at V came to 0 bases and at J to 7 bases, leaving 4 bases not matched to a gene. CDR3 loop: CATSRDRGRVNEQFF. The CDR3 nucleotides read TGTGCCACCAGCAGAGATCGCGGGAGGGTAAATGAGCAGTTCTTC.

This clonotype was seen at least ten times. The chain employs TRBV7-9 and TRBJ2-7, with a weak D call TRBD2 (5 bases). V was clipped by 0 bases and J by 5 bases, with 11 bases between them. Germline CDR1 is SEHNR and CDR2 is FQNEAQ (reference sequence). The CDR3 is 14 residues long. CDR3 sequence (DNA): TGTGCCAGCAGCTTAGCCCGGGGATCCGACGAGCAGTACTTC. It translates to CASSLARGSDEQYF.

This clonotype turned up a few times. This chain links TRBV2 with TRBJ2-3; TRBD2 is a possible D gene (5 bases). CDR3 length: 15 amino acids. The germline V gene has CDR1 SNHLY and CDR2 FYNNEI. V was shortened by 3 bases and J by 5 bases, with 15 bases between the two germline ends. CDR3 protein: CASSDYGETRDTQYF. The CDR3 coding sequence is TGTGCCAGCAGTGATTACGGGGAGACCCGAGATACGCAGTATTTT. Supplemented by reference TRBV2 and TRBJ2-3, the full variable domain reads EPEVTQTPSHQVTQMGQEVILRCVPISNHLYFYWYRQILGQKVEFLVSFYNNEISEKSEIFDDQFSVERPDGSNFTLKIRSTKLEDSAMYFCASSDYGETRDTQYFGPGTRLTVL.

The chain combines TRBV7-8 with TRBJ2-1, with TRBD1 identical over 11 bases. The ends lost 6 bases at V and 5 bases at J; junction bases unmatched: 15. This CDR3 comprises 18 residues. Germline CDR1 reads SGHVS; CDR2 reads FQNEAQ. The DNA of the CDR3 is TGTGCCAGCAGGTGGGGGGGACAGGGGGGTCAGAGGGACAATGAGCAGTTCTTC. Translation: CASRWGGQGGQRDNEQFF.

The chain joins TRBV6-2 or TRBV6-3 to TRBJ2-4; a weak D match, TRBD2 (5 bases). Trimming removed 3 bases from V and 9 bases from J, with 6 bases in between. The CDR3 has 11 residues. The germline CDR1 and CDR2 sequences are MNHEY and SVGEGT. DNA for the CDR3: TGTGCCAGCAGTTATCGGGGCATTCAGTACTTC. It specifies CASSYRGIQYF.

This clonotype was detected many times. The chain has TRBV7-6 and TRBJ2-3; D is possibly TRBD2 (6 bases). Germline assignment: CDR1 SGHVS and CDR2 FNYEAQ. The CDR3 covers 16 residues. V lost 3 bases and J 1 base, leaving 14 bases between the germline ends. Written as DNA, the CDR3 is TGTGCCAGCAGCTTCACTCGCGGGGCCCGCACAGATACGCAGTATTTT. Its translation is CASSFTRGARTDTQYF.

CDR3 residues: CASDHDPSSYEQYF. In DNA form, the CDR3 reads TGTGCCAGCGATCATGACCCCAGCTCCTACGAGCAGTACTTC. V is TRBV6-1 and J is TRBJ2-7; no clear D gene. Trimming shortened V by 8 bases and J by 0 bases, and 14 bases separated the two germline ends. The germline gives CDR1 MNHNS, CDR2 SASEGT. There are 14 residues in the CDR3.

V gene TRBV2 combines with J gene TRBJ2-1, with 9 bases aligning to TRBD2. The ends lost 4 bases at V and 8 bases at J; junction bases unmatched: 9. CDR1 SNHLY and CDR2 FYNNEI come from the germline V gene. The CDR3 contains 15 residues. The CDR3 bases are TGTGCCAGCAGTGGAGGCGGGGGGGCCTTTCATGAGCAGTTCTTC. It translates to CASSGGGGAFHEQFF.

This clonotype was detected a few times. J is TRBJ2-1 and V is TRBV2; 7 nucleotides agree with TRBD2. This CDR3 contains 16 residues. The J segment lost 3 bases and the V segment lost 4 bases, leaving 9 bases of the junction unmatched. Looked up from germline, CDR1 is SNHLY and CDR2 is FYNNEI. The CDR3 nucleotides read TGTGCCAGCAGTGGGGTTAGCGGGTTACACTACAATGAGCAGTTCTTC. Amino acids: CASSGVSGLHYNEQFF.

This clonotype was counted at least ten times. The V and J genes are TRBV13 and TRBJ2-7; D gene unclear. CDR3 length equals 12 residues. Trimming took 0 bases from V and 5 from J, leaving 5 bases between them. Germline V gives CDR1 PRHDT, CDR2 FYEKMQ (reference sequence). CDR3 in amino acids: CASSLGRDEQYF. CDR3 nucleotide sequence: TGTGCCAGCAGCTTAGGTCGCGACGAGCAGTACTTC.

To note about this clonotype: This could be a read error, since a much larger clone is one nucleotide away. V gene TRBV15 combines with J gene TRBJ2-3; 8 bases agree with TRBD1. Germline loops: CDR1 LNHNV, CDR2 YYDKDF (reference sequence). The length of the CDR3 is 14 residues. CDR3 nucleotides: TGTGCCACCAGCAGAGGCGCCGGGACAGGTACGCAGTATTTT. It is translated as CATSRGAGTGTQYF. Full variable domain (outside the CDR3, taken from reference TRBV15 and TRBJ2-3): DAMVIQNPRYQVTQFGKPVTLSCSQTLNHNVMYWYQQKSSQAPKLLFHYYDKDFNNEADTPDNFQSRRPNTSFCFLDIRSPGLGDTAMYLCATSRGAGTGTQYFGPGTRLTVL.

This clonotype was seen at least ten times. The chain has TRBV12-5 and TRBJ1-1, with D possibly being TRBD1 (5 bases). CDR1 LGHNT and CDR2 FRNRAP come from the germline V gene. V was cut by 3 bases and J by 1 base, with 6 bases left in between. The CDR3 sequence is 13 residues long. The CDR3 here is CASGFGGNTEAFF. The CDR3 nucleotides are TGTGCTAGTGGTTTTGGGGGGAACACTGAAGCTTTCTTT.